A single T cell receptor beta chain is shown here with its context. The antigen is undetermined. Assembly of TCR beta libraries relied on iRepertoire HTBI primers together with Arm-PCR of CDR3 regions. MiXCR, applied by TCRdb to the multiplex PCR reads, yields one record per CDR3 protein. The table shows hundreds of thousands of distinct CDR3 sequences, with 20% to 25% occurring only once. This record comes from a study of regulatory T cells in long-lasting Graves disease. Points from the study as a whole: Since the sample size was small, accuracy may have been reduced. Persistent cases favored TRBV28, TRBJ1-2 and TRBJ2-5. A greater number of public clonotypes (around 2,700) was shared by persistent patients than by new patients (over 900). Persistent Graves' patients showed less TCR diversity than newly diagnosed ones.

The CDR3 contains 15 residues. Per the germline V gene, CDR1 is MNHEY and CDR2 is SVGEGT. Time point in this sample: persistent/refractory GD, antithyroid drugs over 5 years with positive TRAb. Extracted RNA from PBMCs served as the source of the TCR library. This chain uses TRBV6-2 or TRBV6-3 with TRBJ2-5; 12 nucleotides match TRBD2. The DNA end is more similar to TRBJ2-1, so the J call may be wrong. The sample was peripheral blood mononuclear cells (PBMCs), taken when the disease was refractory, from a patient treated with antithyroid drugs. The TCR comes from a female donor with Graves disease. This CDR3 reads CASRELAGGYNEQFF. Written as DNA, the CDR3 is TGTGCCAGCAGGGAACTAGCGGGAGGATACAATGAGCAGTTCTTC.